Listed here are 17 T cell receptor beta chains from one sample, sequenced in a study of blood T cells in healthy people across ages. A second about 6 to 11 cycle PCR used barcoded and J-beta primers. TCRdb processed the 5' RACE reads anew with MiXCR; each CDR3 protein has one entry. Of about 1.6 million distinct CDR3 sequences in the sample, 34% are singletons; the top ten hold about 11%. Sequenced sample: blood. These receptors were taken from a young woman in good health.

This clonotype was detected a few times. The chain links TRBV11-2 to TRBJ2-3, with D possibly being TRBD1 or TRBD2 (5 bases each). Germline V gene sequence: CDR1 SGHAT, CDR2 FQNNGV. V gave up 5 bases and J gave up 1 base, with 13 bases separating them. The CDR3 extends over 15 amino acids. CDR3 loop: CASSPGLRGTDTQYF. The DNA for the CDR3 is TGTGCCAGCAGCCCGGGGCTGAGGGGCACAGATACGCAGTATTTT.

Only a few counts were recorded for this clonotype. The CDR3 nucleotides read TGTGCCAGCAGTGAAACAAGAACGACGGGGGTTCCAAACATTCAGTACTTC. It codes for CASSETRTTGVPNIQYF. The chain couples TRBV6-1 to TRBJ2-4, with D possibly matching TRBD2 (6 bases). Between the trimmed V and J ends, which lost 2 bases and 6 bases, there was a span of 20 bases. The CDR3 has 17 amino acids. Germline values: CDR1 MNHNS, CDR2 SASEGT.

This clonotype has just a few counts. The chain carries TRBV20-1 and TRBJ2-5; D is possibly TRBD1 (5 bases). Per the germline V gene, CDR1 is DFQATT and CDR2 is SNEGSKA (reference sequence). The CDR3 runs to 13 residues. Trimming left V 1 base short and J 7 bases short, with 13 bases between. The CDR3 region has the DNA TGCAGTGCTAGAGCCCAGGGTCAGGGGACCCAGTACTTC. Translated, it gives CSARAQGQGTQYF.

This clonotype was counted ten times or more. V gene TRBV29-1 combines with J gene TRBJ2-3; D unresolved. The V and J ends lost 4 bases and 6 bases respectively, with 8 bases between them. Germline V CDR1 and CDR2: SQVTM, ANQGSEA. The length of the CDR3 is 11 residues. CDR3 in DNA: TGCAGCGTTGGGTCCGGGGATACGCAGTATTTT. This translates into CSVGSGDTQYF.

The chain has TRBV20-1 and TRBJ1-2; a possible D gene is TRBD1 (6 bases). V lost 5 bases and J 4 bases, leaving 20 bases between the germline ends. Germline assignment: CDR1 DFQATT and CDR2 SNEGSKA (reference sequence). CDR3 length: 15 amino acids. CDR3 protein: CSARATGGLGYGYTF. The CDR3 bases are TGCAGTGCTCGGGCGACTGGGGGGCTGGGCTATGGCTACACCTTC.

The gene calls are TRBV20-1 and TRBJ2-7; D is undetermined. Trimming took off 5 bases at V and 7 bases at J, with 15 bases between the two ends. Germline V CDR1 and CDR2: DFQATT, SNEGSKA (reference sequence). CDR3 size: 12 residues. As DNA, the CDR3 is TGCAGTGCTCGCCACCAGTGGGGAGAGCAGTACTTC. Translating it yields CSARHQWGEQYF.

The rearrangement joins TRBV20-1 to TRBJ2-1, with TRBD2 as a possible D gene (6 bases). The CDR3 has 14 residues. The germline V and J ends were trimmed by 4 bases and 5 bases, with 15 bases remaining between them. CDR1 DFQATT and CDR2 SNEGSKA come from the germline V gene (reference sequence). CDR3 amino acids: CSATYGGIDNEQFF. DNA of the CDR3: TGCAGTGCTACGTATGGCGGGATCGACAATGAGCAGTTCTTC.

The chain is built from TRBV19 and TRBJ2-1, with 8 bases aligning to TRBD1. The junction had 3 bases not matched to a gene; V was cut back by 3 bases and J by 2 bases. Germline CDR1 is LNHDA and CDR2 is SQIVND (reference sequence). The CDR3 contains 15 residues. CDR3 bases: TGTGCCAGTAGTATGACAGGGGTTACCTACAATGAGCAGTTCTTC. Translated: CASSMTGVTYNEQFF.

In its sample, this clonotype was seen many times. Relative to the germline gene, one junction end is altered; a read error may explain this. The genes are TRBV20-1 and TRBJ2-1; 7 bases align to TRBD2. Germline lookup yields CDR1 DFQATT and CDR2 SNEGSKA (reference sequence). This CDR3 region has 15 residues. The CDR3 bases are TGCAGTGCGAGAGGGCTAGCGGAGACCTACAATGAGCAGTTCTTC. Translating gives CSARGLAETYNEQFF.

This clonotype turned up a few times. The chain is built from TRBV11-2 and TRBJ2-5; a weak D match, TRBD1 (6 bases). The CDR3 is 19 residues long. Germline V gives CDR1 SGHAT, CDR2 FQNNGV. V lost 0 bases, J lost 5 bases, and 25 bases lay in between. The CDR3: CASSLDQGQSISRGETQYF. In DNA form, the CDR3 reads TGTGCCAGCAGCTTAGATCAGGGGCAGAGTATCTCGCGAGGGGAGACCCAGTACTTC.

Comments on this clonotype: An end of the junction differs from the germline gene, which may be a read error. V gene TRBV2 combines with J gene TRBJ2-6; a possible D gene is TRBD1 (5 bases). CDR1 is SNHLY and CDR2 is FYNNEI in the germline V gene. The length of the CDR3 is 15 residues. The CDR3 spells CASSEGASGANVQTF. In DNA form, the CDR3 reads TGTGCCAGCAGTGAAGGGGCCTCTGGGGCCAACGTCCAGACTTTC. Looking up the rest from reference TRBV2 and TRBJ2-6 gives the full variable domain: EPEVTQTPSHQVTQMGQEVILRCVPISNHLYFYWYRQILGQKVEFLVSFYNNEISEKSEIFDDQFSVERPDGSNFTLKIRSTKLEDSAMYFCASSEGASGANVQTFGAGSRLTVL.

In this sample, this clonotype turned up a few times. This sequence joins TRBV6-2 or TRBV6-3 and TRBJ2-2, with TRBD2 matching over 13 bases. CDR1 and CDR2 from the germline V gene are MNHEY and SVGEGT. The J segment lost 9 bases and the V segment lost 6 bases, leaving 7 bases of the junction unmatched. The CDR3 consists of 15 residues. CDR3 coding DNA: TGTGCCAGCAGAGAGACTAGCGGGGGGTCTAGGGAGCTGTTTTTT. Its protein is CASRETSGGSRELFF.

At least ten counts were recorded for this clonotype. This chain uses TRBV10-2 with TRBJ2-2, with TRBD2 matching 14 bases. There are 18 residues in the CDR3. The trim removed 3 bases at V and 4 bases at J, leaving 7 bases unmatched. Germline V gene sequence: CDR1 WSHSY, CDR2 SAAADI. The CDR3 coding sequence is TGCGCCAGCAGTGAAATGACTAGCGGGAGGGATGGCACCGGGGAGCTGTTTTTT. This codes for CASSEMTSGRDGTGELFF.

A few counts support this clonotype. The chain uses TRBV30 and TRBJ2-4; D is unclear. CDR1 and CDR2 from the germline V gene are GTSNPN and SVGIG (reference sequence). This CDR3 region has 11 residues. V was clipped by 2 bases and J by 8 bases, with 7 bases between them. The CDR3 DNA is TGTGCCTGGAGTACGAAAGACATTCAGTACTTC. Translating gives CAWSTKDIQYF.

V and J are TRBV7-8 and TRBJ1-6, with TRBD1 identical over 7 bases. With 4 bases clipped from V and 5 bases from J, the junction kept 2 bases outside the gene matches. CDR1 and CDR2 (germline): SGHVS, FQNEAQ. CDR3 length: 14 residues. Here the CDR3 reads CASSSGQNNSPLHF. CDR3 bases: TGTGCCAGCAGCTCGGGACAGAATAATTCACCCCTCCACTTT.

In its sample, this clonotype was seen many times. The chain joins TRBV7-2 to TRBJ2-7; D is uncertain. This CDR3 comprises 15 residues. The germline gives CDR1 SGHTA, CDR2 FQGNSA. V was clipped by 1 base and J by 6 bases, with 16 bases between them. CDR3 sequence: CASSLGVGPQVEQYF. The CDR3 DNA sequence: TGTGCCAGCAGCTTAGGGGTAGGACCCCAGGTCGAGCAGTACTTC.

The table lists this clonotype with a few counts. Here the CDR3 reads CASSLVTSEETDTQYF. The CDR3 DNA sequence: TGTGCCAGCAGCTTGGTTACTAGCGAGGAGACAGATACGCAGTATTTT. This chain connects TRBV5-4 to TRBJ2-3; 7 nucleotides agree with TRBD2. The CDR3 consists of 16 residues. V dropped 0 bases and J dropped 3; count of bases not matched to a gene: 7. Germline V CDR1 and CDR2: SGHNT, YYREEE (reference sequence).